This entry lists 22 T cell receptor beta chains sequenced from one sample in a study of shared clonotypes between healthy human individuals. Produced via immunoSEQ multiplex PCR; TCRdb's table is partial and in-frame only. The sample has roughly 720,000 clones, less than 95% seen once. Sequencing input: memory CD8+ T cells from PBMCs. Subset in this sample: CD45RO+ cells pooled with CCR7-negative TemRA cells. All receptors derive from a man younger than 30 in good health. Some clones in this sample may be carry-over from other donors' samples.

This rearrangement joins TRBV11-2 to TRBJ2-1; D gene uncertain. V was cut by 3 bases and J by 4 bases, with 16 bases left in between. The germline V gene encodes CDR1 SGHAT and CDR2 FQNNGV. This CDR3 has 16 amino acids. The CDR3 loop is CASSFSREFQYNEQFF. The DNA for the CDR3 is TGTGCCAGCAGCTTCAGCCGAGAGTTCCAATACAATGAGCAGTTCTTC.

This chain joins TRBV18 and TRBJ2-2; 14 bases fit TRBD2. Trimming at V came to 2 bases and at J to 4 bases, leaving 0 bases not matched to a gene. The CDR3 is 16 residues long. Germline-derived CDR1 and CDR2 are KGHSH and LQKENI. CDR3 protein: CASSPGLAGGTGELFF. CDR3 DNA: TGTGCCAGCTCACCAGGACTAGCGGGAGGCACCGGGGAGCTGTTTTTT. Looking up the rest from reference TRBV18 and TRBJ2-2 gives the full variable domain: NAGVMQNPRHLVRRRGQEARLRCSPMKGHSHVYWYRQLPEEGLKFMVYLQKENIIDESGMPKERFSAEFPKEGPSILRIQQVVRGDSAAYFCASSPGLAGGTGELFFGEGSRLTVL.

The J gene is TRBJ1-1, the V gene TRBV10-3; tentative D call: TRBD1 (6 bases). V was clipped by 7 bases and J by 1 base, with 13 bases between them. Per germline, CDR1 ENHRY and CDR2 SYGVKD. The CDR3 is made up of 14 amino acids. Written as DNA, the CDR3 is TGTGCCATCATGCAGGGGCAAGGGAACACTGAAGCTTTCTTT. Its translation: CAIMQGQGNTEAFF.

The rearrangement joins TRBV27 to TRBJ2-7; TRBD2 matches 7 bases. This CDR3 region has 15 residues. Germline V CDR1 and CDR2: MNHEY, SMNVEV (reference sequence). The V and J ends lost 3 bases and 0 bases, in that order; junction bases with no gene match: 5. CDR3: CASSFTSASSYEQYF. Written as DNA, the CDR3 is TGTGCCAGCAGTTTTACTAGCGCCAGCTCCTACGAGCAGTACTTC.

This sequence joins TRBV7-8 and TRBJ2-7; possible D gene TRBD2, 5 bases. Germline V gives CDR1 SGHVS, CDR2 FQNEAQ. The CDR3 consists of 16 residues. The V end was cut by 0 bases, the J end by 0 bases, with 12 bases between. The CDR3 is CASSLAEGPSSYEQYF. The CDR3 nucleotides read TGTGCCAGCAGCTTAGCAGAGGGCCCGAGCTCCTACGAGCAGTACTTC.

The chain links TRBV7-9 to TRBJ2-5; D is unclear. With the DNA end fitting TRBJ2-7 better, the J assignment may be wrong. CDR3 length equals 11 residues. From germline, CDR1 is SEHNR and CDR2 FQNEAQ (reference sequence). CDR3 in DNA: TGTGCCAGCAGCCCCCACTACGAGCAGTACTTC. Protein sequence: CASSPHYEQYF.

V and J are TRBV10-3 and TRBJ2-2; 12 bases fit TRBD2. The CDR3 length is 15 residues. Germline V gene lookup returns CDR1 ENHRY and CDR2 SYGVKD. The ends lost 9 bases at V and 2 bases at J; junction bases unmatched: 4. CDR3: CAMRTSGENTGELFF. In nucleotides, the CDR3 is TGTGCCATGCGGACTAGCGGGGAAAACACCGGGGAGCTGTTTTTT.

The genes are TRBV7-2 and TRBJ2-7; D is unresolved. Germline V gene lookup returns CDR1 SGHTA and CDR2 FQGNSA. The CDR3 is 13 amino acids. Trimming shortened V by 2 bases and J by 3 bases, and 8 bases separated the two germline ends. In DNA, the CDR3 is TGTGCCAGCAGCTTACGGTCCGGCTACGAGCAGTACTTC. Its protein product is CASSLRSGYEQYF.

The CDR3 reads CASTPGYLAGGDEQFF. The CDR3, as DNA: TGTGCCAGCACCCCAGGGTACCTAGCGGGAGGCGATGAGCAGTTCTTC. The chain has TRBV27 and TRBJ2-1, with TRBD2 identical over 11 bases. Germline V lookup: CDR1 MNHEY, CDR2 SMNVEV (reference sequence). This CDR3 contains 16 residues. The trim removed 7 bases at V and 8 bases at J, leaving 13 bases unmatched.

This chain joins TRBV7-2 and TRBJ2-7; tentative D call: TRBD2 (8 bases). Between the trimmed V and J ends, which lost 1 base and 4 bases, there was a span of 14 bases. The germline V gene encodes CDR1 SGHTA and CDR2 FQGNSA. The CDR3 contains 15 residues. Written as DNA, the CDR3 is TGTGCCAGCAGCTTAGACGGGAGGGGACAGTACGAGCAGTACTTC. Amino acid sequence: CASSLDGRGQYEQYF.

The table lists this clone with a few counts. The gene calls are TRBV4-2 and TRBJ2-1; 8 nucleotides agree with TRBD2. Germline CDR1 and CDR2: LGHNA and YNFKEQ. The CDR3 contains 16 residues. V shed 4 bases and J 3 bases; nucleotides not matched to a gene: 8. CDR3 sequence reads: CASSPQIAGGYNEQFF. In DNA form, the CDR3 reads TGTGCCAGCAGCCCGCAGATTGCGGGAGGCTACAATGAGCAGTTCTTC.

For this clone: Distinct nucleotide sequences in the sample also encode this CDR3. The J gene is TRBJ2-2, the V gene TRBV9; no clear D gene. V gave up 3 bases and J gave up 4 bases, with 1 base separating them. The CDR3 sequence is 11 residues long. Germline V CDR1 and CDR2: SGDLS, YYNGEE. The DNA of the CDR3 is TGTGCCAGCAGCGGCACCGGGGAGCTGTTTTTT. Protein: CASSGTGELFF.

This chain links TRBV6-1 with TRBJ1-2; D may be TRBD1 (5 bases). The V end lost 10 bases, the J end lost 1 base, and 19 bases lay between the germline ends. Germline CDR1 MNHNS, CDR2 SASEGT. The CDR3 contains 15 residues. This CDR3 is CATTGYGGGNYGYTF. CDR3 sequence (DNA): TGTGCCACTACGGGCTACGGGGGAGGTAACTATGGCTACACCTTC.

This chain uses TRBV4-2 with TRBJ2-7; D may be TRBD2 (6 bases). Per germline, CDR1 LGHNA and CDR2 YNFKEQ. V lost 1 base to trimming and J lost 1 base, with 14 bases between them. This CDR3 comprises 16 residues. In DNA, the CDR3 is TGTGCCAGCAGCCAAGTAGGTAGCGGAACTTCCTACGAGCAGTACTTC. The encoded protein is CASSQVGSGTSYEQYF.

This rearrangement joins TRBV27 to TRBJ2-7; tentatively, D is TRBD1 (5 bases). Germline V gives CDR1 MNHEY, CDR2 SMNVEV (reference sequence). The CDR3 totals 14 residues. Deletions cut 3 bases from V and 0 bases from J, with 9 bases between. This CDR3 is CASSFRQSSYEQYF. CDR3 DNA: TGTGCCAGCAGTTTTCGACAGAGCTCCTACGAGCAGTACTTC.

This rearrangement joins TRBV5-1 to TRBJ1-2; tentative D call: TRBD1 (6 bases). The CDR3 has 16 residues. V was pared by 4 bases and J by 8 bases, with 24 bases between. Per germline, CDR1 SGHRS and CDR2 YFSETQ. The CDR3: CASSTTGKQFGDGYTF. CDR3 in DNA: TGCGCCAGCAGCACTACAGGGAAGCAGTTTGGAGACGGCTACACCTTC.

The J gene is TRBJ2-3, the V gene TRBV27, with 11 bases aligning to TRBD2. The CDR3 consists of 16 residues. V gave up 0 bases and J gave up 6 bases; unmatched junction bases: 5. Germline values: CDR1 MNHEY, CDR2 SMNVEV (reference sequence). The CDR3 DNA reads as TGTGCCAGCAGTTTATCTAGCGGGAGGGCCTGGGATACGCAGTATTTT. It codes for CASSLSSGRAWDTQYF.

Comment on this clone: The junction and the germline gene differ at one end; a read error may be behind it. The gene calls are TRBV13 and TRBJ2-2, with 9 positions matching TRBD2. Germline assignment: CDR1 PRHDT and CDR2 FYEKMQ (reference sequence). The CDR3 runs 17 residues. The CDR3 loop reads CGSLAGARSADTGELFF. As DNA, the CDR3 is TGTGGCAGCTTAGCGGGAGCCCGGTCAGCGGACACCGGGGAGCTGTTTTTT.

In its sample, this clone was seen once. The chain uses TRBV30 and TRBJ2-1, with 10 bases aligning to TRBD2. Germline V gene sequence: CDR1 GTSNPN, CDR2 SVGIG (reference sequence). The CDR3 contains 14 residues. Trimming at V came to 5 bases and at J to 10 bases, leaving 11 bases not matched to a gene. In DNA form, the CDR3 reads TGTGCCTGGGGGCAGCGGGAGGGCTGGGGCGAGCAGTTCTTC. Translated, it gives CAWGQREGWGEQFF.

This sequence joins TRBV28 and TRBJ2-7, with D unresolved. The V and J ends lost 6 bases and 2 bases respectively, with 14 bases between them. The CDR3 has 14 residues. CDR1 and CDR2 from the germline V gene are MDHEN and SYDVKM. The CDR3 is CASSKPPAAYEQYF. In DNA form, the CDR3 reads TGTGCCAGCAGCAAACCCCCGGCGGCCTACGAGCAGTACTTC.

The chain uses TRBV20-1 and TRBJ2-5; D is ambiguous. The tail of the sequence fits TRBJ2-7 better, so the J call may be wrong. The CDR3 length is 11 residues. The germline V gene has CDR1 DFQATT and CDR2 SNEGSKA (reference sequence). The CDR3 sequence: CSARSGYEQYF. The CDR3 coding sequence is TGCAGTGCTAGGTCCGGGTACGAGCAGTACTTC.

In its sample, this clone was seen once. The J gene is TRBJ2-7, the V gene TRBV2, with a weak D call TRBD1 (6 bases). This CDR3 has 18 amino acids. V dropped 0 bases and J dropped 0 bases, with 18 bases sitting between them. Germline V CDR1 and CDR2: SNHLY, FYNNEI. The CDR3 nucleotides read TGTGCCAGCAGTGAAGCCCTAATCGAGGGACAACTCTCCTACGAGCAGTACTTC. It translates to CASSEALIEGQLSYEQYF. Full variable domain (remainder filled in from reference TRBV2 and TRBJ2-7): EPEVTQTPSHQVTQMGQEVILRCVPISNHLYFYWYRQILGQKVEFLVSFYNNEISEKSEIFDDQFSVERPDGSNFTLKIRSTKLEDSAMYFCASSEALIEGQLSYEQYFGPGTRLTVT.